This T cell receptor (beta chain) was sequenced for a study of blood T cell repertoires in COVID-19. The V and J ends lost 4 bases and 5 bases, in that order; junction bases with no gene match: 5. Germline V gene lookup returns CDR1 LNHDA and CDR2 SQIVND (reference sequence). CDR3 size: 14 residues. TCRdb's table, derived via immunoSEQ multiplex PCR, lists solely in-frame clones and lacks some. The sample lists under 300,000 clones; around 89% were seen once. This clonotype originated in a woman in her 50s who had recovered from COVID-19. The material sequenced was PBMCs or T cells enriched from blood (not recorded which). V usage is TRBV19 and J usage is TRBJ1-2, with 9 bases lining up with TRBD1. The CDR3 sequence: CASSTPGQGYGYTF. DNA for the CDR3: TGTGCCAGTAGTACACCGGGACAGGGATATGGCTACACCTTC.